The 13 T cell receptor beta chains below were found in one sample sequenced in a study of blood T cell repertoires in COVID-19. Here immunoSEQ multiplex PCR was the method, and the copy in TCRdb shows in-frame clones only, minus some. This sample has 90,000 to 130,000 clones, with 65% to 85% found just once. Sequencing used peripheral blood. The receptors come from an older woman with acute or convalescent COVID-19.

This chain uses TRBV2 with TRBJ2-1; 9 nucleotides align to TRBD2. V dropped 4 bases and J dropped 0; count of bases not matched to a gene: 1. Germline assignment: CDR1 SNHLY and CDR2 FYNNEI. This CDR3 has 15 residues. The CDR3 is CASSVLAGSYNEQFF. The CDR3 DNA reads TGTGCCAGCAGTGTACTAGCGGGCTCCTACAATGAGCAGTTCTTC.

With respect to this clone: One junction end does not reproduce the germline sequence, and a read error may be involved. The chain couples TRBV6-1 to TRBJ2-3, with a weak D call TRBD2 (6 bases). The CDR3 spans 16 residues. Germline CDR1 and CDR2: MNHNS and SASEGT. The CDR3 sequence is CASSVLGTLRTDAQYF. DNA of the CDR3: TGTGCCAGCAGTGTTCTCGGGACTCTTCGCACAGATGCGCAGTATTTT.

V usage is TRBV5-1 and J usage is TRBJ1-1; TRBD1 is a possible D gene (5 bases). V lost 4 bases and J lost 2, with 15 bases in between. Germline loops: CDR1 SGHRS, CDR2 YFSETQ. This CDR3 contains 15 residues. Here the CDR3 DNA reads TGCGCCAGCAGCCGCGGGACGGGATTTAACACTGAAGCTTTCTTT. Amino acid sequence: CASSRGTGFNTEAFF.

In this sample, this clone turned up once. This chain joins TRBV7-9 and TRBJ2-1, with 9 bases aligning to TRBD2. CDR3 length: 15 amino acids. Germline CDR1 reads SEHNR; CDR2 reads FQNEAQ (reference sequence). V trimming: 5 bases; J trimming: 3 bases; junction bases outside the gene matches: 5. The CDR3: CASSRTTSGYNEQFF. The CDR3 coding sequence is TGTGCCAGCAGCCGAACGACTAGCGGCTACAATGAGCAGTTCTTC.

The chain carries TRBV28 and TRBJ2-5; TRBD2 agrees at 7 bases. The CDR3 is 15 residues long. The V gene's germline CDR1 is MDHEN and CDR2 SYDVKM. V dropped 5 bases and J dropped 1; count of bases not matched to a gene: 7. The DNA for the CDR3 is TGTGCCAGCAGTCCCCTGGGGGGGGTCCAAGAGACCCAGTACTTC. The encoded protein is CASSPLGGVQETQYF.

The gene calls are TRBV5-1 and TRBJ1-6; 8 positions match TRBD1. The CDR3 loop spans 19 amino acids. Unmatched junction bases numbered 21, after V lost 4 bases and J lost 9 bases. Germline V gene lookup returns CDR1 SGHRS and CDR2 YFSETQ. CDR3 nucleotide sequence: TGCGCCAGCAGCCTAGCCGCTCGGGGTGGGGGACAGGTCGGTTCACCCCTCCACTTT. Protein: CASSLAARGGGQVGSPLHF.

The V and J genes are TRBV12-3 or TRBV12-4 and TRBJ1-2; D is undetermined. V was pared by 0 bases and J by 3 bases, with 5 bases between. The CDR3 runs to 13 residues. The CDR3 sequence is CASSLAAYYGYTF. The DNA for the CDR3 is TGTGCCAGCAGTTTAGCGGCATACTATGGCTACACCTTC.

Of note for this clone: Additional DNA sequences in this sample encode the identical CDR3. J is TRBJ1-1 and V is TRBV3-1 (or the pseudogene TRBV3-2), with 8 bases lining up with TRBD1. Germline values: CDR1 LGHDT, CDR2 YNNKEL (reference sequence). Unmatched junction bases numbered 2, after V lost 1 base and J lost 4 bases. This CDR3 has 14 amino acids. This chain's CDR3 is CASSQVDRGTEAFF. The CDR3 coding sequence is TGTGCCAGCAGCCAAGTTGACAGGGGCACTGAAGCTTTCTTT.

The J gene is TRBJ2-2, the V gene TRBV4-2; D might be TRBD2 (5 bases). V gave up 0 bases and J gave up 4 bases, with 18 bases separating them. This CDR3 spans 18 amino acids. Germline V gene sequence: CDR1 LGHNA, CDR2 YNFKEQ. This chain's CDR3 is CASSQEPGTVPITGELFF. The CDR3 nucleotides read TGTGCCAGCAGCCAAGAACCGGGAACGGTGCCGATCACCGGGGAGCTGTTTTTT.

The chain joins TRBV5-6 to TRBJ2-3, with 9 nucleotides matching TRBD2. Germline V gene lookup returns CDR1 SGHDT and CDR2 YYEEEE. The CDR3 has 12 residues. Trimming took 2 bases from V and 14 from J; bases not matched to a gene: 6. In DNA form, the CDR3 reads TGTGCCAGCAGCTTCGGAGCGGGAGGACGGTATTTT. Translated: CASSFGAGGRYF.

The rearrangement uses TRBV2 and TRBJ1-2, with 7 bases identical to TRBD1. In germline, CDR1 is SNHLY, CDR2 FYNNEI. J was trimmed by 5 bases and V by 6 bases; bases with no gene match: 9. This CDR3 contains 14 residues. CDR3 protein: CASSAGTALYGYTF. The DNA of the CDR3 is TGTGCCAGCAGCGCCGGGACAGCGCTTTATGGCTACACCTTC. The variable domain in full, with the rest retrieved from reference TRBV2 and TRBJ1-2, is EPEVTQTPSHQVTQMGQEVILRCVPISNHLYFYWYRQILGQKVEFLVSFYNNEISEKSEIFDDQFSVERPDGSNFTLKIRSTKLEDSAMYFCASSAGTALYGYTFGSGTRLTVV.

The chain has TRBV11-3 and TRBJ2-7; a possible D gene is TRBD1 (5 bases). V was cut by 1 base and J by 6 bases, with 10 bases left in between. CDR3 size: 13 residues. Germline CDR1 reads SGHNT; CDR2 reads YENEEA. The CDR3 region has the DNA TGTGCCAGCAGCTTAGCAAGGGGTGGCGAGCAGTACTTC. Encoded protein: CASSLARGGEQYF.

The chain joins TRBV4-1 to TRBJ2-6, with 7 bases aligning to TRBD1. CDR3 length: 17 residues. J was trimmed by 4 bases and V by 1 base; bases with no gene match: 7. Germline assignment: CDR1 MGHRA and CDR2 YSYEKL. CDR3 DNA sequence: TGCGCCAGCAGCCAAGTACCGACAGGGATCGGGGCCAACGTCCTGACTTTC. Protein product: CASSQVPTGIGANVLTF.